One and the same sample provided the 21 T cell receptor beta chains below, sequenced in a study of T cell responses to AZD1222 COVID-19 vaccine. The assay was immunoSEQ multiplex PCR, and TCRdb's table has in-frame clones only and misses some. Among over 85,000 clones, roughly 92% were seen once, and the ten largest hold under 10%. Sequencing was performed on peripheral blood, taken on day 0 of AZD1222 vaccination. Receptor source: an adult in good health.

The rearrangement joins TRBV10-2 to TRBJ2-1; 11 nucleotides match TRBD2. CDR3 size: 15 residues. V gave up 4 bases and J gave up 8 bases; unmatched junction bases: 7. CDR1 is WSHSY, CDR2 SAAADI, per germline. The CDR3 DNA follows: TGCGCCAGCAGTGCAACTAGCGGGGGAGGACATGAGCAGTTCTTC. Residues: CASSATSGGGHEQFF.

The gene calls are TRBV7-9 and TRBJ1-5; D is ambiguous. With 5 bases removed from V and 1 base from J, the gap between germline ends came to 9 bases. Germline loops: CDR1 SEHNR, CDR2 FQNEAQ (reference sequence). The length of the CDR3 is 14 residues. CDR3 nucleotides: TGTGCCAGCAGCCTTCACGGGAGCAATCAGCCCCAGCATTTT. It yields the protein CASSLHGSNQPQHF.

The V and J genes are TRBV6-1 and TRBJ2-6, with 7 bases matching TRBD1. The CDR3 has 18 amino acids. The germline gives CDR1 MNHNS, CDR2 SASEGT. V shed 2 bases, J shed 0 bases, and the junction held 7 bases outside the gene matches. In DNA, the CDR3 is TGTGCCAGCAGTGAAATGAAGGGGGCTCTCTCTGGGGCCAACGTCCTGACTTTC. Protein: CASSEMKGALSGANVLTF.

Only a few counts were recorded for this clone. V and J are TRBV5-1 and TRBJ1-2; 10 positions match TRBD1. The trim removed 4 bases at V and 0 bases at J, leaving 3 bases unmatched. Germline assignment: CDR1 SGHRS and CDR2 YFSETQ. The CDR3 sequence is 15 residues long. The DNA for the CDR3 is TGCGCCAGCAGCCGGGACAGGGGATCTAACTATGGCTACACCTTC. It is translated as CASSRDRGSNYGYTF.

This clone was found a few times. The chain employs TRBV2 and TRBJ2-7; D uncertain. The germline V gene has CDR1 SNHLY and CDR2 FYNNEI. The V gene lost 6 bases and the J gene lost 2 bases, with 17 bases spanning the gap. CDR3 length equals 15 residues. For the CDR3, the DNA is TGTGCCAGCAGCTCACTACCGAACAAGCCCTACGAGCAGTACTTC. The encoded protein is CASSSLPNKPYEQYF.

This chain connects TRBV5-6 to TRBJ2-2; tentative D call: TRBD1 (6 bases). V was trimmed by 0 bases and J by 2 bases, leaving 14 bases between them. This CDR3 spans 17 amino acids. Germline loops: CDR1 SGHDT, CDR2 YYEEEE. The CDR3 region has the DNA TGTGCCAGCAGCTTGGCTGGGACCAGGGGAAACACCGGGGAGCTGTTTTTT. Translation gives CASSLAGTRGNTGELFF.

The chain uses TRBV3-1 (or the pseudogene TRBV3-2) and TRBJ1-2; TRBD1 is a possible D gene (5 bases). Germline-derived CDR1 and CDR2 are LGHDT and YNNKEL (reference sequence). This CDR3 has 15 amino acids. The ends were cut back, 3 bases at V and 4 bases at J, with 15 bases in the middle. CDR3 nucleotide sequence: TGTGCCAGCAGCCACCAGGGTAAAGTTGGCTATGGCTACACCTTC. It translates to CASSHQGKVGYGYTF.

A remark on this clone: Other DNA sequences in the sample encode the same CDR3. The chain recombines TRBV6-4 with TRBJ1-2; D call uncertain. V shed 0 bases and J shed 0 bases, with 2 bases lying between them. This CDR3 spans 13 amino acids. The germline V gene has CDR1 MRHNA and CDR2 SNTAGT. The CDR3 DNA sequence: TGTGCCAGCAGTGACTCGACTAACTATGGCTACACCTTC. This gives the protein CASSDSTNYGYTF.

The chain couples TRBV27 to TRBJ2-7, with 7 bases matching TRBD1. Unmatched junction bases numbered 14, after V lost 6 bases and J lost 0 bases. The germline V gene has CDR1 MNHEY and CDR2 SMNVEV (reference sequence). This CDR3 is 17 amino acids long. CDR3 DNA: TGTGCCAGCAGCCCTATTAAGGCCGGGACAGCCTCCTACGAGCAGTACTTC. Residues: CASSPIKAGTASYEQYF.

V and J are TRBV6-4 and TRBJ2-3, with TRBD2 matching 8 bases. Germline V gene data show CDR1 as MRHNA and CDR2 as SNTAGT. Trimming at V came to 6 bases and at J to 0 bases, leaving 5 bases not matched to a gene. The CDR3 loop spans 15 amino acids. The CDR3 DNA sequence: TGTGCCAGCAGCTACGGGGGGGCTAGCACAGATACGCAGTATTTT. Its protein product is CASSYGGASTDTQYF.

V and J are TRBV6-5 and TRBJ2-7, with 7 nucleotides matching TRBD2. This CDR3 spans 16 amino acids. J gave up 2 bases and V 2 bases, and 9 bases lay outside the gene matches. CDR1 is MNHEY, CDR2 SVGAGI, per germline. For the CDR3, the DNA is TGTGCCAGCAGTTACACCTCTTTGGGGGGGACCTACGAGCAGTACTTC. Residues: CASSYTSLGGTYEQYF.

The CDR3 sequence is CASSQTAARDTDTQYF. CDR3 sequence (DNA): TGCGCCAGCAGCCAGACAGCGGCCAGGGACACAGATACGCAGTATTTT. The V gene is TRBV4-1, the J gene TRBJ2-3; D is perhaps TRBD1 or TRBD2 (5 bases each). This CDR3 is 16 amino acids long. Per germline, CDR1 MGHRA and CDR2 YSYEKL. V lost 3 bases to trimming and J lost 2 bases, with 15 bases between them.

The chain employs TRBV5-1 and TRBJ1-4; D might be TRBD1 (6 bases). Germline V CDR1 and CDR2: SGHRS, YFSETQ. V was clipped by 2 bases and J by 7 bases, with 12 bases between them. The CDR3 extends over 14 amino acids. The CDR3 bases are TGCGCCAGCAGCTTAGGGGGAGGTAGTGAAAAACTGTTTTTT. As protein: CASSLGGGSEKLFF.

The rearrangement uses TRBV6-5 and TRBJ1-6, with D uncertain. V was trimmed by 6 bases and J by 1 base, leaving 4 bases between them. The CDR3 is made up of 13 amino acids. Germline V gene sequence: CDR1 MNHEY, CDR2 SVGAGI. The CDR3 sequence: CASRVSYNSPLHF. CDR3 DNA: TGTGCCAGCAGGGTGTCCTATAATTCACCCCTCCACTTT.

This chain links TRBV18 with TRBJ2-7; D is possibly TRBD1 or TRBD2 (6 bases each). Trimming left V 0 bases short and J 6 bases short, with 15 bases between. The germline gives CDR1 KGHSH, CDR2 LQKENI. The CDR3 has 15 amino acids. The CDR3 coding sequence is TGTGCCAGCTCACCACCGAGGGGGGCAACGACCGAGCAGTACTTC. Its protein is CASSPPRGATTEQYF.

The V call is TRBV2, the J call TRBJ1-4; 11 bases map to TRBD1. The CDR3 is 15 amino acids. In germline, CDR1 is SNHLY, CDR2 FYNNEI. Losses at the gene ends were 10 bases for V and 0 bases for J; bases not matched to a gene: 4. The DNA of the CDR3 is TGTGCCACCTCGGGACAGGGGGCAACTAATGAAAAACTGTTTTTT. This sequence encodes CATSGQGATNEKLFF.

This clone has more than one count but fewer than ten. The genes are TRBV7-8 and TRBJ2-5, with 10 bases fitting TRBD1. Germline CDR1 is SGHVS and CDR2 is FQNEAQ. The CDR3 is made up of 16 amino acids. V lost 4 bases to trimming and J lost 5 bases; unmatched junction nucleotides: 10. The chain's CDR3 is CASSSNRDRGYETQYF. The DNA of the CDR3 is TGTGCCAGCAGCTCCAATCGGGACAGGGGTTATGAGACCCAGTACTTC. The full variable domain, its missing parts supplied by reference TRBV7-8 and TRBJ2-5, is GAGVSQSPRYKVAKRGQDVALRCDPISGHVSLFWYQQALGQGPEFLTYFQNEAQLDKSGLPSDRFFAERPEGSVSTLKIQRTQQEDSAVYLCASSSNRDRGYETQYFGPGTRLLVL.

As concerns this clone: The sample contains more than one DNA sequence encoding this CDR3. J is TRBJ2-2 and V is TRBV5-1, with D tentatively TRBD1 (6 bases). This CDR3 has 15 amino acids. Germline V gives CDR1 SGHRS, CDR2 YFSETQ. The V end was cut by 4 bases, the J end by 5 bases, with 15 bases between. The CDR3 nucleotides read TGCGCCAGCAGCACCGGACAGAGAAATACCGGGGAGCTGTTTTTT. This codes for CASSTGQRNTGELFF.

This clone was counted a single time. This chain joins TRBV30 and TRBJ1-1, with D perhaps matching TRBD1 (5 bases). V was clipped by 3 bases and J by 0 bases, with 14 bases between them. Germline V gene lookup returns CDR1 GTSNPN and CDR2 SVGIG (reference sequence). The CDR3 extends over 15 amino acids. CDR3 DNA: TGTGCCTGGAGCCTAGGGGAGGGGTTGAACACTGAAGCTTTCTTT. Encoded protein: CAWSLGEGLNTEAFF. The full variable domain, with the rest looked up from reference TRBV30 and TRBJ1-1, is SQTIHQWPATLVQPVGSPLSLECTVEGTSNPNLYWYRQAAGRGLQLLFYSVGIGQISSEVPQNLSASRPQDRQFILSSKKLLLSDSGFYLCAWSLGEGLNTEAFFGQGTRLTVV.

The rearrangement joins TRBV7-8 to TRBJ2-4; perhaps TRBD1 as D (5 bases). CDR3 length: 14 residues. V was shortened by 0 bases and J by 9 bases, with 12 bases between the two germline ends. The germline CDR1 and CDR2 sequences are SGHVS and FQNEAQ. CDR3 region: CASSLAPGQGIQYF. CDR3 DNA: TGTGCCAGCAGCTTAGCTCCAGGGCAAGGCATTCAGTACTTC.

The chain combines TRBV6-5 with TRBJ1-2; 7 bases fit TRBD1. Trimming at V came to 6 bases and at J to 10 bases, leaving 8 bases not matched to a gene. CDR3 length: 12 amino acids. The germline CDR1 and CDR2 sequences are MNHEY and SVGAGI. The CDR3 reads CASSPTGANYTF. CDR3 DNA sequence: TGTGCCAGCAGCCCCACAGGGGCGAACTACACCTTC.